The 14 T cell receptor beta chains below all came from one sample that was sequenced in a study of cytomegalovirus exposure and HLA in healthy donors. The PCR had 60 Vbeta and 13 Jbeta primers. TCRdb keeps only in-frame clones here, not all; method: immunoSEQ multiplex PCR. The table shows 130,000 to 150,000 clones, with around 9.6% occurring only once. Sequenced: PBMCs. The receptors here all came from a male donor in good health and CMV-seronegative.

The CDR3 nucleotides are TGTGCCAGCAGCTTAGTAGGGACAGGGGCCTACGAGCAGTACTTC. Its translation: CASSLVGTGAYEQYF. The chain carries TRBV11-2 and TRBJ2-7, with 10 bases identical to TRBD1. V trimming: 1 base; J trimming: 2 bases; junction bases outside the gene matches: 2. Germline V gives CDR1 SGHAT, CDR2 FQNNGV. The CDR3 is made up of 15 amino acids.

Concerning this clone itself: Germline is not matched at one junction end, which may reflect a read error. This chain joins TRBV5-6 and TRBJ2-7; 9 nucleotides agree with TRBD2. This CDR3 region has 14 residues. CDR1 is SGHDT, CDR2 YYEEEE, per germline. The CDR3 DNA sequence: TGTGCCCGCAGCTTGAATAGCGGGAGCTACGAGCAGTACTTC. Its protein product is CARSLNSGSYEQYF.

The rearrangement uses TRBV7-9 and TRBJ1-3; 9 bases align to TRBD1. Germline loops: CDR1 SEHNR, CDR2 FQNEAQ (reference sequence). This CDR3 has 16 amino acids. With 5 bases clipped from V and 0 bases from J, the junction kept 5 bases outside the gene matches. The CDR3 coding sequence is TGTGCCAGCAGCGTAGGACAGGGGAGCTCTGGAAACACCATATATTTT. Translated, it gives CASSVGQGSSGNTIYF.

This clone was seen only a few times. The chain is built from TRBV4-3 and TRBJ2-3, with no clear D. The CDR3 runs 15 residues. CDR1 is LGHNA, CDR2 YSLEER, per germline. V was shortened by 4 bases and J by 0 bases, with 11 bases between the two germline ends. CDR3 nucleotide sequence: TGCGCCAGCAGCCCCACCCTGGGCAGCACAGATACGCAGTATTTT. It yields the protein CASSPTLGSTDTQYF.

This clone was seen a handful of times. The chain uses TRBV4-1 and TRBJ1-1; D unclear. Trimming removed 2 bases from V and 5 bases from J, with 15 bases in between. The CDR3 runs to 15 residues. CDR1 is MGHRA, CDR2 YSYEKL, per germline. The CDR3 DNA sequence: TGCGCCAGCAGCCAATGGCCTCGGGAAGGGACTGAAGCTTTCTTT. Amino acids: CASSQWPREGTEAFF.

This clone was observed a handful of times. The chain carries TRBV6-4 and TRBJ1-1; D not resolved. This CDR3 region has 13 residues. With 3 bases removed from V and 5 bases from J, the gap between germline ends came to 10 bases. Germline CDR1 MRHNA, CDR2 SNTAGT. CDR3 DNA: TGTGCCAGCAGTGAAGCCGCGGGGACTGAAGCTTTCTTT. Translation gives CASSEAAGTEAFF.

The genes are TRBV12-5 and TRBJ1-1; possible D gene TRBD1, 5 bases. Germline V lookup: CDR1 LGHNT, CDR2 FRNRAP. The CDR3 has 12 amino acids. The V and J ends lost 1 base and 10 bases respectively, with 10 bases between them. The CDR3 DNA reads as TGTGCTAGTGGTTTGGAGGACACAGGAGCTTTCTTT. Protein product: CASGLEDTGAFF.

The rearrangement links TRBV5-1 to TRBJ2-6; D remains ambiguous. Germline V CDR1 and CDR2: SGHRS, YFSETQ. The germline V and J ends were trimmed by 5 bases and 3 bases, with 9 bases remaining between them. The CDR3 sequence is 14 residues long. CDR3 protein: CASREKYGANVLTF. DNA of the CDR3: TGCGCCAGCAGAGAGAAGTATGGGGCCAACGTCCTGACTTTC.

This clone was counted between two and nine times. The junction departs from the called germline gene at one end, perhaps through a read error. The chain recombines TRBV7-9 with TRBJ2-5; the match to TRBD2 covers 9 bases. Germline V gives CDR1 SEHNR, CDR2 FQNEAQ (reference sequence). CDR3 length equals 17 residues. The CDR3 loop is CASSLVLVAGAREAQYF. CDR3 in DNA: TGTGCCAGCAGCTTAGTCTTGGTAGCGGGGGCAAGAGAGGCCCAGTACTTC.

Notes on this clone: Within the sample, other DNA sequences also encode this same CDR3. V and J are TRBV11-2 and TRBJ1-1, with 8 bases lining up with TRBD1. Trimming took 5 bases from V and 0 from J; bases not matched to a gene: 11. The CDR3 loop spans 17 amino acids. From germline, CDR1 is SGHAT and CDR2 FQNNGV. CDR3 amino acids: CASSPTSDRVMNTEAFF. CDR3 bases: TGTGCCAGCAGCCCAACGTCGGACAGGGTCATGAACACTGAAGCTTTCTTT.

J is TRBJ1-1 and V is TRBV27; 7 bases are shared with TRBD1. V trimming: 2 bases; J trimming: 2 bases; junction bases outside the gene matches: 5. The germline gives CDR1 MNHEY, CDR2 SMNVEV (reference sequence). The CDR3 is 15 residues long. This CDR3 reads CASSLVNRGNTEAFF. CDR3 bases: TGTGCCAGCAGTTTAGTGAACAGGGGAAACACTGAAGCTTTCTTT.

The chain recombines TRBV18 with TRBJ1-1; D uncertain. The V gene lost 2 bases and the J gene lost 5 bases, with 15 bases spanning the gap. There are 15 residues in the CDR3. Germline V CDR1 and CDR2: KGHSH, LQKENI. The DNA for the CDR3 is TGTGCCAGCTCACCAGCGAACGGGGAAGGAACTGAAGCTTTCTTT. Translating it yields CASSPANGEGTEAFF.

Comments on this clone: The identical CDR3 is also encoded by other nucleotide sequences in the sample. The chain is built from TRBV5-1 and TRBJ1-4, with 9 bases matching TRBD1. The CDR3 totals 14 residues. Germline lookup yields CDR1 SGHRS and CDR2 YFSETQ. After removal of 5 bases from V and 8 bases from J, the junction contained 7 bases not matched to a gene. CDR3 sequence: CASRQGTGPEKLFF. CDR3 nucleotides: TGCGCCAGCAGACAGGGGACAGGGCCAGAAAAACTGTTTTTT.

This clone was picked up a small number of times. The J gene is TRBJ1-2, the V gene TRBV11-1; D is uncertain. The CDR3 is 13 residues long. Trimming left V 5 bases short and J 8 bases short, with 15 bases between. Germline CDR1 reads SGHAT; CDR2 reads FQDESV (reference sequence). CDR3 residues: CASSHKRRQGYTF. The CDR3 DNA reads as TGTGCCAGCAGCCACAAGCGACGGCAGGGCTACACCTTC.